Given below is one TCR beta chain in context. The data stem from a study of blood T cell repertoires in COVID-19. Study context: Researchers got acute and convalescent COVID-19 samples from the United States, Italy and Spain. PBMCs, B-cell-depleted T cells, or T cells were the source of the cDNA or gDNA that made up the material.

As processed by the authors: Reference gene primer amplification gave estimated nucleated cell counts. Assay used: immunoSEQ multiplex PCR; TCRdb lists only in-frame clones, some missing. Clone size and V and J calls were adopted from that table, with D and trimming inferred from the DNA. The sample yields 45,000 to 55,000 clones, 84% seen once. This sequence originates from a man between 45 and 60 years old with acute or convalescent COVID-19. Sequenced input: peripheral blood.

The CDR3 sequence: CAISAGQGQTYEQYF. The DNA of the CDR3 is TGTGCCATCAGTGCGGGACAGGGGCAAACCTACGAGCAGTACTTC. The chain has TRBV10-3 and TRBJ2-7; 10 bases are shared with TRBD1. CDR1 is ENHRY, CDR2 SYGVKD, per germline. The ends lost 4 bases at V and 2 bases at J; junction bases unmatched: 5. There are 15 residues in the CDR3.